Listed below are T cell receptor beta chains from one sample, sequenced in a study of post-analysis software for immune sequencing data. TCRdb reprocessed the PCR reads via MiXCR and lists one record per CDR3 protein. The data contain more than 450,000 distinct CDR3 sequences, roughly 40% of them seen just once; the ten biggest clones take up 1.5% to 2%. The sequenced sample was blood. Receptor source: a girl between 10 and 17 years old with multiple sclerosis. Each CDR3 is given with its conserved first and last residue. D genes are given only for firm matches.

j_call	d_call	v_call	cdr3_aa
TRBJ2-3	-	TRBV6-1	CASGRDSLSTDTQYF
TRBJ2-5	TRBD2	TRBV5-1	CASSTTSGEQETQYF
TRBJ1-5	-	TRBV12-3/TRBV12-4	CASSLRSGDQPQHF
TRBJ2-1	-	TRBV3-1	CASSQGGTGEQFF
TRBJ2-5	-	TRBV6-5	CASRRGTEETQYF
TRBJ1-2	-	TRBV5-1	CASSPEGSGYTF
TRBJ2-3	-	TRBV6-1	CASSELGGDTQYF
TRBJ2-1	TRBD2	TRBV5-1	CASSPEGLADNEQFF
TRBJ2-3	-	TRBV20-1	CSAREPTGDTQYF
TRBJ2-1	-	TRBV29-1	CSVGAGGSSYNEQFF
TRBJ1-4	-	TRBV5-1	CASSRGDKAELFF
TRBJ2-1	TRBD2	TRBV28	CASSRGSHYSYNEQFF
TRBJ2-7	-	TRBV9	CASSVGASSYEQYF
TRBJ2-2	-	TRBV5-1	CASTDDGNPGELFF
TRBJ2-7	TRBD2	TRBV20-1	CSATTSGAYEQYF
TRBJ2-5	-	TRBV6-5	CASSRGSGEETQYF
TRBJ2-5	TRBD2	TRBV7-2	CASSLAGGVETQYF
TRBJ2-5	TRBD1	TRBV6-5	CASSYGTGGETQYF
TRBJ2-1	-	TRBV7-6	CASSMNQLSYNEQFF
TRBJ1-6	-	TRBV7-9	CASSLGQNNNSPLHF
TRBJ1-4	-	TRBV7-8	CASSFRGSQLFF
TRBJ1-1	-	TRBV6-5	CASSYSYGGGTEAFF
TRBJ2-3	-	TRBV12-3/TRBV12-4	CASSREGRTDTQYF
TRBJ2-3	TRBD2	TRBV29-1	CSVASAGGLDTQYF
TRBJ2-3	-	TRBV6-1	CASSEGATISTDTQYF
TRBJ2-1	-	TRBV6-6	CASSYSWGATEQFF
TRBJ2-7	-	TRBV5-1	CASSLGEPRYEQYF
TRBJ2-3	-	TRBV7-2	CASSRRGGDTQYF
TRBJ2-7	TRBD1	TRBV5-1	CASSLGTGYNEQYF
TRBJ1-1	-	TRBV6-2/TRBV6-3	CASSFRDPRCTEAFF
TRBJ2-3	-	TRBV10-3	CAIKTSLADARDTQYF
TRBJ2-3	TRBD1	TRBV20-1	CSAQDRTGYTDTQYF
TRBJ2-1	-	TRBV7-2	CASSLQLDPYNEQFF
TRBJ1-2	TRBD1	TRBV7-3	CASSFTGGSRGYTF
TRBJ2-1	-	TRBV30	CAWLGDARVQFF
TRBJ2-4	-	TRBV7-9	CASSLHRGAKNIQYF
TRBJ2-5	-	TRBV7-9	CASSSGTERRLETQYF
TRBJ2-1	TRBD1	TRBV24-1	CATSDQSGTGHNEQFF
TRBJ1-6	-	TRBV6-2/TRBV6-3	CASSLTGSSSPLHF
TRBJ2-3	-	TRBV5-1	CASRDSADTQYF
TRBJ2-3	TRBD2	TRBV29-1	CSARRAGGPTDTQYF
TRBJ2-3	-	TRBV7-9	CASSTLRTSTDTQYF
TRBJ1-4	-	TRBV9	CASSPGLSNEKLFF